Listed here are 13 T cell receptor beta chains from one sample, sequenced in a study of T cell changes during pregnancy in multiple sclerosis. TCRdb's copy holds only in-frame clones and misses some; the assay was immunoSEQ multiplex PCR. The top ten hold 0.7% to 0.9% of the sample, which has 100,000 or so clones, 90% seen once. Material: peripheral blood, obtained in the second trimester of pregnancy. These receptors came from a female donor in good health, enrolled as a control in a pregnancy study.

The genes are TRBV5-4 and TRBJ1-1, with 10 bases fitting TRBD1. V shed 4 bases and J 6 bases; nucleotides not matched to a gene: 12. CDR1 is SGHNT, CDR2 YYREEE, per germline (reference sequence). CDR3 size: 16 residues. The CDR3 region is CASSLPGQGLSAEAFF. The CDR3, as DNA: TGTGCCAGCAGCCTCCCGGGACAGGGGCTCAGCGCTGAAGCTTTCTTT.

The chain employs TRBV19 and TRBJ1-2; TRBD1 aligns across 10 bases. V gave up 6 bases and J gave up 4 bases; unmatched junction bases: 5. CDR3 length: 14 residues. From germline, CDR1 is LNHDA and CDR2 SQIVND (reference sequence). Written as DNA, the CDR3 is TGTGCCAGTAGACGGGACAGGGGACTCTATGGCTACACCTTC. It is translated as CASRRDRGLYGYTF.

The chain joins TRBV19 to TRBJ1-6; tentative D call: TRBD1 (5 bases). This CDR3 contains 14 residues. The V end lost 3 bases, the J end lost 8 bases, and 11 bases lay between the germline ends. Germline CDR1 reads LNHDA; CDR2 reads SQIVND (reference sequence). Here the CDR3 reads CASSMGRDYSPLHF. The CDR3 coding sequence is TGTGCCAGTAGTATGGGCAGGGATTATTCACCCCTCCACTTT.

The chain links TRBV7-2 to TRBJ2-1, with a possible D match to TRBD1 (6 bases). Germline V CDR1 and CDR2: SGHTA, FQGNSA. The CDR3 is 15 residues long. V dropped 3 bases and J dropped 7 bases, with 16 bases sitting between them. CDR3 in amino acids: CASSFFHSQGNEQFF. For the CDR3, the DNA is TGTGCCAGCAGCTTTTTCCATTCCCAGGGGAATGAGCAGTTCTTC.

The chain couples TRBV7-2 to TRBJ1-2; 10 bases line up with TRBD1. Losses at the gene ends were 0 bases for V and 1 base for J; bases not matched to a gene: 5. The CDR3 is made up of 17 amino acids. Germline V CDR1 and CDR2: SGHTA, FQGNSA. The CDR3 bases are TGTGCCAGCAGCTTAGCCGGGACAGGGGCCCTTAACTATGGCTACACCTTC. This translates into CASSLAGTGALNYGYTF.

This clone was seen once. The chain recombines TRBV18 with TRBJ2-3; TRBD2 matches at 7 bases. The germline gives CDR1 KGHSH, CDR2 LQKENI. V was pared by 0 bases and J by 1 base, with 13 bases of the junction left unmatched. The CDR3 is 19 amino acids. CDR3 protein: CASSPPVGLTYSGTDTQYF. For the CDR3, the DNA is TGTGCCAGCTCACCACCGGTGGGACTAACCTACTCGGGCACAGATACGCAGTATTTT. The full variable domain, with the rest looked up from reference TRBV18 and TRBJ2-3, is NAGVMQNPRHLVRRRGQEARLRCSPMKGHSHVYWYRQLPEEGLKFMVYLQKENIIDESGMPKERFSAEFPKEGPSILRIQQVVRGDSAAYFCASSPPVGLTYSGTDTQYFGPGTRLTVL.

V gene TRBV10-3 combines with J gene TRBJ1-6; TRBD1 agrees at 7 bases. The ends lost 6 bases at V and 10 bases at J; junction bases unmatched: 6. The V gene's germline CDR1 is ENHRY and CDR2 SYGVKD. The CDR3 is 13 residues long. The CDR3 is CAISWDSRSPLHF. As DNA, the CDR3 is TGTGCCATCAGCTGGGACAGCCGGTCACCCCTCCACTTT.

This clone was found a few times. The CDR3 reads CASSDRRINSPLHF. The CDR3 DNA sequence: TGTGCCAGCAGTGATAGGCGGATTAATTCACCCCTCCACTTT. The chain joins TRBV2 to TRBJ1-6, with unresolved D. Trimming stripped 3 bases from V and 6 bases from J, with 9 bases between. The CDR3 loop spans 14 amino acids. In germline, CDR1 is SNHLY, CDR2 FYNNEI.

V and J are TRBV6-4 and TRBJ1-1; TRBD1 aligns across 9 bases. The CDR3 contains 16 residues. V lost 0 bases, J lost 1 base, and 3 bases stayed unmatched. Germline CDR1 is MRHNA and CDR2 is SNTAGT. In DNA, the CDR3 is TGTGCCAGCAGTGACTCGCACAGGGGGCCGAACACTGAAGCTTTCTTT. Amino acids: CASSDSHRGPNTEAFF.

This clone has only one observation. J is TRBJ1-1 and V is TRBV6-4; D unresolved. Trimming took 6 bases from V and 4 from J, leaving 15 bases between them. CDR3 length equals 14 residues. Looked up from germline, CDR1 is MRHNA and CDR2 is SNTAGT. This chain's CDR3 is CASSLTPRGTEAFF. The DNA for the CDR3 is TGTGCCAGCAGCCTGACTCCGCGAGGCACTGAAGCTTTCTTT.

The chain couples TRBV7-2 to TRBJ1-2; possibly TRBD1 for D (5 bases). Germline V gene lookup returns CDR1 SGHTA and CDR2 FQGNSA. V lost 1 base, J lost 5 bases, and 11 bases lay in between. CDR3 length: 14 residues. CDR3 region: CASSLGREGYGYTF. The CDR3 DNA reads TGTGCCAGCAGCTTAGGCAGGGAAGGGTATGGCTACACCTTC.

This clone was picked up one time. The chain carries TRBV5-6 and TRBJ1-2; D not certain. The germline gives CDR1 SGHDT, CDR2 YYEEEE. Trimming shortened V by 4 bases and J by 0 bases, and 19 bases separated the two germline ends. This CDR3 has 17 residues. This CDR3 reads CASSVGQWTFSNYGYTF. The CDR3 DNA is TGTGCCAGCAGCGTCGGCCAGTGGACTTTCTCTAACTATGGCTACACCTTC.

The chain recombines TRBV29-1 with TRBJ2-6; possible D gene TRBD1, 5 bases. This CDR3 is 17 amino acids long. Germline CDR1 SQVTM, CDR2 ANQGSEA. The V gene lost 7 bases and the J gene lost 0 bases, with 19 bases spanning the gap. The DNA for the CDR3 is TGCAGCGACCCCGCCAGACAGTTTCCCTCTGGGGCCAACGTCCTGACTTTC. Amino acids: CSDPARQFPSGANVLTF. The entire variable domain, with the rest obtained from reference TRBV29-1 and TRBJ2-6, is as follows: SAVISQKPSRDICQRGTSLTIQCQVDSQVTMMFWYRQQPGQSLTLIATANQGSEATYESGFVIDKFPISRPNLTFSTLTVSNMSPEDSSIYLCSDPARQFPSGANVLTFGAGSRLTVL.